The source of this T cell receptor (beta chain) is a study of T cells in Graves' hyperthyroidism and ophthalmopathy. This clonotype was counted at least ten times. Trimming stripped 2 bases from V and 4 bases from J, with 8 bases between. The CDR3 spans 13 residues. CDR1 and CDR2 (germline): SGHTA, FQGTGA. Amplification of TCR beta CDR3 regions used RNA as the template. HTBI primers were the set used in a first-round RT-PCR of the TCR CDR3. TCRdb re-analysed the multiplex PCR reads in MiXCR, keeping a single row per CDR3 protein. The sample records about 520,000 distinct CDR3 sequences, around 22% being singletons. Lactation, pregnancy, other autoimmune disease or uncontrolled infection led to exclusion of patients.

This receptor was obtained from a woman in her twenties or thirties with Graves' ophthalmopathy. The sequenced sample consisted of blood. J is TRBJ1-1 and V is TRBV7-3; perhaps TRBD1 as D (5 bases). CDR3 in amino acids: CASSLWGGTEAFF. In nucleotides, the CDR3 is TGTGCCAGCAGCTTATGGGGGGGCACTGAAGCTTTCTTT. Full variable domain (rest looked up from reference TRBV7-3 and TRBJ1-1): GAGVSQTPSNKVTEKGKYVELRCDPISGHTALYWYRQSLGQGPEFLIYFQGTGAADDSGLPNDRFFAVRPEGSVSTLKIQRTERGDSAVYLCASSLWGGTEAFFGQGTRLTVV.